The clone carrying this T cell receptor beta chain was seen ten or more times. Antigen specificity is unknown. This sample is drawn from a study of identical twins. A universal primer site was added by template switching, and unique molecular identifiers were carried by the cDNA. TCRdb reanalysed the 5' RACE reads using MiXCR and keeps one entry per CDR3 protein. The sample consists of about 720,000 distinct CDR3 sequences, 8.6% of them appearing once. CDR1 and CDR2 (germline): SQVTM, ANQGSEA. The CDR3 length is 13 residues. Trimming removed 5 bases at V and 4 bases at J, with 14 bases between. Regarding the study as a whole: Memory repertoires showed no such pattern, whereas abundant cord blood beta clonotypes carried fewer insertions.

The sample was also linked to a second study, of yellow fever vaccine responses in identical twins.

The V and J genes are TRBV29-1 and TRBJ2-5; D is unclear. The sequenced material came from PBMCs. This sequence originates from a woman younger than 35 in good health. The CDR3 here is CSVPWLAVETQYF. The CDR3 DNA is TGCAGCGTTCCGTGGTTGGCAGTAGAGACCCAGTACTTC.